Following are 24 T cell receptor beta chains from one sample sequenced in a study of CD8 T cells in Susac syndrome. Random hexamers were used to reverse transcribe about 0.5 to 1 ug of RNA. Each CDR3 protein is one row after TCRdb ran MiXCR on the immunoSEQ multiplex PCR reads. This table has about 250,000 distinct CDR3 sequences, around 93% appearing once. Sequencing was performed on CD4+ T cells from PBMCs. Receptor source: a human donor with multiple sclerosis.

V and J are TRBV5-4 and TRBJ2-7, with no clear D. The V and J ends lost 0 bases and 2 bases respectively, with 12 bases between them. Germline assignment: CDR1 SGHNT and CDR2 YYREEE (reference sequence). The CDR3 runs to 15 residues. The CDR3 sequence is CASSLAAKPTYEQYV. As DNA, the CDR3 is TGTGCCAGCAGCTTGGCGGCCAAACCTACCTACGAGCAGTACGTC.

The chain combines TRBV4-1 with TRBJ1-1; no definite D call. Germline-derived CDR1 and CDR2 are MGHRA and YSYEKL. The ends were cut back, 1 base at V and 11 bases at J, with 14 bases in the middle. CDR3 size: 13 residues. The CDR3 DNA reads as TGCGCCAGCAGCCAAGGTGGCCAAACGGGGGCTTTCTTT. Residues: CASSQGGQTGAFF.

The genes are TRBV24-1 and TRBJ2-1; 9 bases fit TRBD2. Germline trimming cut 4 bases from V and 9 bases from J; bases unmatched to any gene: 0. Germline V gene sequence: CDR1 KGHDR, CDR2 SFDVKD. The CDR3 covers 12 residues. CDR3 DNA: TGTGCCACCAGTGAGCGGGAGGGTGAGCAGTTCTTC. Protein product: CATSEREGEQFF.

The CDR3 loop reads CASSLEQGRSPLHF. DNA for the CDR3: TGCGCCAGCAGCTTGGAACAGGGTCGTTCACCCCTCCACTTT. The chain links TRBV5-1 to TRBJ1-6; maybe TRBD1 (6 bases). CDR1 and CDR2 from the germline V gene are SGHRS and YFSETQ. This CDR3 is built from 14 residues. Trimming removed 0 bases from V and 9 bases from J, with 10 bases in between.

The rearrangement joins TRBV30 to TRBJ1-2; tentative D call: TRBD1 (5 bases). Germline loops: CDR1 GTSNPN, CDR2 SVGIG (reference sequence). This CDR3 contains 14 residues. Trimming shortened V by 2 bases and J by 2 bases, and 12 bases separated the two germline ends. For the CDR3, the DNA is TGTGCCTGGAGTACCCGGGACGGCAACTATGGCTACACCTTC. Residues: CAWSTRDGNYGYTF.

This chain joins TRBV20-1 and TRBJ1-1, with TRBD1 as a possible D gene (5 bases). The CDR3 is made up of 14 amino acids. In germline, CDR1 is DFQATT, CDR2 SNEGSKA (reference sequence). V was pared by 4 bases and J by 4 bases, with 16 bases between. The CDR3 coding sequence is TGCAGTGCTACGGGGCCGCGGGGGGGCACTGAAGCTTTCTTT. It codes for CSATGPRGGTEAFF.

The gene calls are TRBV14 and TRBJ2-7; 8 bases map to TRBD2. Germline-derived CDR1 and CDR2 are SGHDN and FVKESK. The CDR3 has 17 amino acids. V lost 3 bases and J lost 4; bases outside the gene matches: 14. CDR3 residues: CASSQSQRGNRGYEQYF. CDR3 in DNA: TGTGCCAGCAGCCAGTCACAGCGGGGGAACCGGGGTTACGAGCAGTACTTC.

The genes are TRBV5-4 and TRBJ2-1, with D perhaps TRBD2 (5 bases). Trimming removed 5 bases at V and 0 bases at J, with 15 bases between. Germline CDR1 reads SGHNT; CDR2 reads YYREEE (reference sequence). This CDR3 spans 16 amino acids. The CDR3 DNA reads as TGTGCCAGCAGTTGGAGCGGTTCTAGCTCCTACAATGAGCAGTTCTTC. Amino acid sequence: CASSWSGSSSYNEQFF.

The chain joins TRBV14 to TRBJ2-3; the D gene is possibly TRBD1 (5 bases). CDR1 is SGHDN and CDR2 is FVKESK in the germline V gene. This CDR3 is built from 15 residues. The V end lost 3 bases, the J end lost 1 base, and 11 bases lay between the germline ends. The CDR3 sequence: CASSHRVPGTDTQYF. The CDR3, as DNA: TGTGCCAGCAGCCACAGGGTCCCGGGCACAGATACGCAGTATTTT.

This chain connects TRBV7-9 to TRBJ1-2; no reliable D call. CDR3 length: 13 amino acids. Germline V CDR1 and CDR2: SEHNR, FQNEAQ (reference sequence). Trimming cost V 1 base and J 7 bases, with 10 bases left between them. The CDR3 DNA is TGTGCCAGCAGCTTAGACGGTACCACTGGCTACACCTTC. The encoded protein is CASSLDGTTGYTF.

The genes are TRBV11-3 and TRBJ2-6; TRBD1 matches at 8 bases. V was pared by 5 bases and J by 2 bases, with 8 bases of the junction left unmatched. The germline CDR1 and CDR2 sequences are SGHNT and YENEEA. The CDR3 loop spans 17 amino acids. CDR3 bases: TGTGCCAGCAGCCTCGGGACAGGAGTGGCTGGGGCCAACGTCCTGACTTTC. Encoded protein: CASSLGTGVAGANVLTF.

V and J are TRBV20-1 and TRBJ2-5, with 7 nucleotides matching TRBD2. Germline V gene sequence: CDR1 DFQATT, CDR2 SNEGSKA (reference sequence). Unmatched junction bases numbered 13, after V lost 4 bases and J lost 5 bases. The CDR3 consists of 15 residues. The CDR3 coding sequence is TGCAGTGCTATCTCCAGCGGGGCTAGCAGGGAGACCCAGTACTTC. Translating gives CSAISSGASRETQYF.

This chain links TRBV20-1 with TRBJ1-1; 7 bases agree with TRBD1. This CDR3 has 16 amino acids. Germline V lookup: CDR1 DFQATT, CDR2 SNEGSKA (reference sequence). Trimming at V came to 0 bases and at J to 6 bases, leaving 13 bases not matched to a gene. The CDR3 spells CSARDVGQVDPAEAFF. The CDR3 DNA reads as TGCAGTGCTAGAGATGTCGGACAGGTCGATCCGGCTGAAGCTTTCTTT.

The CDR3 loop is CASSLVGTATDTQYF. The CDR3 region has the DNA TGTGCCAGCAGCTTAGTGGGGACAGCCACAGATACGCAGTATTTT. The chain is built from TRBV7-9 and TRBJ2-3, with 7 positions matching TRBD1. J gave up 2 bases and V 1 base, and 3 bases lay outside the gene matches. Germline V lookup: CDR1 SEHNR, CDR2 FQNEAQ (reference sequence). CDR3 length: 15 amino acids.

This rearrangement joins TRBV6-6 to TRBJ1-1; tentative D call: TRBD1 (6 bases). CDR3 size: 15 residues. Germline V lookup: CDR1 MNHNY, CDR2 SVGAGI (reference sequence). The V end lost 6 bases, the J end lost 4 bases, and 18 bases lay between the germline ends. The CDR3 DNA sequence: TGTGCCAGCAGCTCGCTGGGGGCGCGTGGCACTGAAGCTTTCTTT. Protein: CASSSLGARGTEAFF.

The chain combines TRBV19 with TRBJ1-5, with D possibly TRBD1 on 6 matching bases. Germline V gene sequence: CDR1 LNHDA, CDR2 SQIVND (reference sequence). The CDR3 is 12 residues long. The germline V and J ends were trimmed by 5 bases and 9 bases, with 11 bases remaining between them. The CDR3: CASSARGGPQHF. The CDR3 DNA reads TGTGCCAGTAGTGCCAGGGGAGGGCCCCAGCATTTT.

The CDR3 coding sequence is TGTGCCAGCAGCGTGACGGAGGGGCAGTTCTTC. Amino acids: CASSVTEGQFF. This rearrangement joins TRBV7-8 to TRBJ2-1, with D maybe TRBD2 (6 bases). The CDR3 runs to 11 residues. CDR1 is SGHVS and CDR2 is FQNEAQ in the germline V gene. Trimming took 5 bases from V and 12 from J, leaving 11 bases between them.

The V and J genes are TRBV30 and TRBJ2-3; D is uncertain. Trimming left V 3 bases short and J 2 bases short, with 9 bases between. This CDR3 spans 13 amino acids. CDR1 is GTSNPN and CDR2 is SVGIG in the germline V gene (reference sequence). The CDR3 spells CAWSAVNTDTQYF. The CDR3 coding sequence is TGTGCCTGGAGCGCGGTAAACACAGATACGCAGTATTTT.

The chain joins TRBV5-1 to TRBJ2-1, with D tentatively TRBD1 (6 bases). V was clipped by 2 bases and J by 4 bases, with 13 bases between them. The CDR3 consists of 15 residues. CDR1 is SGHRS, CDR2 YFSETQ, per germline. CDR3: CASSLTGSNYNEQFF. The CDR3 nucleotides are TGCGCCAGCAGCTTAACAGGGTCGAATTACAATGAGCAGTTCTTC.

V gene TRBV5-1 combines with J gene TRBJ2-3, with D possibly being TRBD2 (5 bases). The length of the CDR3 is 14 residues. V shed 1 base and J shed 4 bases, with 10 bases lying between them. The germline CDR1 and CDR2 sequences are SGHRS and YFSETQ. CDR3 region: CASSLSGMADTQYF. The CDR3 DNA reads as TGCGCCAGCAGCTTGAGCGGTATGGCAGATACGCAGTATTTT.

DNA for the CDR3: TGTGCCAGCAGTTATCGACTAGCGGGATACACCGGGGAGCTGTTTTTT. As protein: CASSYRLAGYTGELFF. The chain recombines TRBV6-2 or TRBV6-3 with TRBJ2-2; TRBD2 matches at 11 bases. This CDR3 comprises 16 residues. The germline V gene encodes CDR1 MNHEY and CDR2 SVGEGT. The junction had 3 bases not matched to a gene; V was cut back by 3 bases and J by 3 bases.

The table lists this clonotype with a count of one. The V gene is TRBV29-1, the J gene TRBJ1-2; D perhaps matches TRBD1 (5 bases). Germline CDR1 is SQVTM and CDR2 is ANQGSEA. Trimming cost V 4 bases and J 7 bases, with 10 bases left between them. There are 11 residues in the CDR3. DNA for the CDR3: TGCAGCGTTGGGGGGAGGGGTGGCTACACCTTC. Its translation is CSVGGRGGYTF.

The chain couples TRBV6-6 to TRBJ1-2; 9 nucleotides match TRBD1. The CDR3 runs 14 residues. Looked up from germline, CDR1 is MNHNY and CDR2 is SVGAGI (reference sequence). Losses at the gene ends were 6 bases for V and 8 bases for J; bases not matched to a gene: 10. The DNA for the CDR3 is TGTGCCAGCAGCCGGGACAGGGAGGTAGAGGGCTACACCTTC. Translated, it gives CASSRDREVEGYTF.

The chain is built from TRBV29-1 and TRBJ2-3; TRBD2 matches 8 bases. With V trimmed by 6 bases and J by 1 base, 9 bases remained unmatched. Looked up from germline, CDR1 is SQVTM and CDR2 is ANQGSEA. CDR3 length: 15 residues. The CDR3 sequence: CSVPGTSGRTDTQYF. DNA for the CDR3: TGCAGCGTCCCCGGAACTAGCGGCCGCACAGATACGCAGTATTTT.